This TCR beta chain comes out of a study of cytomegalovirus exposure and HLA in healthy donors. Study observations and caveats: The study listed approximately 160 cytomegalovirus-associated TCR beta chains. The classifier reportedly diagnosed cytomegalovirus status with high sensitivity and specificity.

Of note for this clone: As yet, its antigen is unknown.

Profiled with immunoSEQ multiplex PCR; TCRdb holds only in-frame clones, not every one. The top ten hold roughly 3.9% of the sample, which has 80,000 to 100,000 clones, around nine tenths seen once. The CDR3 has 15 amino acids. Germline CDR1 and CDR2: SNHLY and FYNNEI. With V trimmed by 8 bases and J by 5 bases, 9 bases remained unmatched. The genes are TRBV2 and TRBJ1-4; 9 bases are shared with TRBD1. Input material: PBMCs. This TCR was sampled from a young woman in good health and CMV-seronegative. CDR3 nucleotide sequence: TGTGCCAGCTGTCCCCCCGACAGGGGGAATGAAAAACTGTTTTTT. Protein sequence: CASCPPDRGNEKLFF.